The 6 T cell receptor beta chains below all came from one sample that was sequenced in a study of blood T cells in healthy people across ages. Using a J-beta primer mix together with a sample-barcoded 5' primer, a second PCR was run for roughly 7 to 11 cycles. MiXCR, run by TCRdb on the 5' RACE reads, gives a single entry per CDR3 protein. The sample records around 1,700,000 distinct CDR3 sequences, approximately 30% being singletons. The specimen was blood. All receptors come from a woman younger than 45 in good health.

This clonotype appeared many times. The chain is built from TRBV7-3 and TRBJ2-3; TRBD1 agrees at 8 bases. This CDR3 spans 13 amino acids. Trimming at V came to 5 bases and at J to 5 bases, leaving 3 bases not matched to a gene. In germline, CDR1 is SGHTA, CDR2 FQGTGA. CDR3 region: CASSPTGVDTQYF. In nucleotides, the CDR3 is TGTGCCAGCAGCCCGACAGGGGTAGATACGCAGTATTTT.

This clonotype was detected only a few times. This chain links TRBV5-1 with TRBJ2-3, with 13 nucleotides matching TRBD2. The V gene's germline CDR1 is SGHRS and CDR2 YFSETQ. The V and J ends lost 4 bases and 0 bases, in that order; junction bases with no gene match: 8. This CDR3 is built from 18 residues. CDR3 sequence: CASSLGTSGDVSTDTQYF. As DNA, the CDR3 is TGCGCCAGCAGCCTGGGGACTAGCGGGGATGTGAGCACAGATACGCAGTATTTT.

This clonotype has just a few counts. The chain joins TRBV11-2 to TRBJ2-1; 12 nucleotides line up with TRBD2. This CDR3 has 16 residues. Looked up from germline, CDR1 is SGHAT and CDR2 is FQNNGV. The J segment lost 5 bases and the V segment lost 3 bases, leaving 5 bases of the junction unmatched. CDR3 DNA: TGTGCCAGCAGCTTGGAGACTAGCGGGGGTAACAATGAGCAGTTCTTC. It encodes CASSLETSGGNNEQFF. Drawing the rest from reference TRBV11-2 and TRBJ2-1, the complete variable domain is EAGVAQSPRYKIIEKRQSVAFWCNPISGHATLYWYQQILGQGPKLLIQFQNNGVVDDSQLPKDRFSAERLKGVDSTLKIQPAKLEDSAVYLCASSLETSGGNNEQFFGPGTRLTVL.

The chain uses TRBV12-3 or TRBV12-4 and TRBJ2-7, with D possibly being TRBD2 (7 bases). CDR3 size: 16 residues. V shed 6 bases and J shed 5 bases, with 23 bases lying between them. CDR3 sequence: CASSRWGGTLGDEQYF. The CDR3 nucleotides are TGTGCCAGCAGCCGTTGGGGGGGCACCCTCGGGGACGAGCAGTACTTC.

Note on this clonotype: A read error is likely, as this CDR3 ends without the conserved phenylalanine or tryptophan. It is unclear where the CDR3 begins or ends on the DNA, so no DNA is shown, and the CDR3 is as TCRdb lists it. V is TRBV14 and J is TRBJ2-5; TRBD1, as called in the table, went unchecked against the DNA. Germline V lookup: CDR1 SGHDN, CDR2 FVKESK. Termini included, the CDR3 measures 16 amino acids. The CDR3 sequence: CASSQNWGVRQETRYL.

In regard to this clonotype: Just one base apart from a much larger clone, this may be a read error. The rearrangement joins TRBV3-1 to TRBJ2-5, with 8 bases identical to TRBD1. The CDR3 loop spans 13 amino acids. J gave up 11 bases and V 6 bases, and 11 bases lay outside the gene matches. Germline V gene sequence: CDR1 LGHDT, CDR2 YNNKEL (reference sequence). The CDR3 sequence is CASRDRGASGQYF. CDR3 bases: TGTGCCAGCAGAGACAGGGGTGCTTCCGGGCAGTACTTC.